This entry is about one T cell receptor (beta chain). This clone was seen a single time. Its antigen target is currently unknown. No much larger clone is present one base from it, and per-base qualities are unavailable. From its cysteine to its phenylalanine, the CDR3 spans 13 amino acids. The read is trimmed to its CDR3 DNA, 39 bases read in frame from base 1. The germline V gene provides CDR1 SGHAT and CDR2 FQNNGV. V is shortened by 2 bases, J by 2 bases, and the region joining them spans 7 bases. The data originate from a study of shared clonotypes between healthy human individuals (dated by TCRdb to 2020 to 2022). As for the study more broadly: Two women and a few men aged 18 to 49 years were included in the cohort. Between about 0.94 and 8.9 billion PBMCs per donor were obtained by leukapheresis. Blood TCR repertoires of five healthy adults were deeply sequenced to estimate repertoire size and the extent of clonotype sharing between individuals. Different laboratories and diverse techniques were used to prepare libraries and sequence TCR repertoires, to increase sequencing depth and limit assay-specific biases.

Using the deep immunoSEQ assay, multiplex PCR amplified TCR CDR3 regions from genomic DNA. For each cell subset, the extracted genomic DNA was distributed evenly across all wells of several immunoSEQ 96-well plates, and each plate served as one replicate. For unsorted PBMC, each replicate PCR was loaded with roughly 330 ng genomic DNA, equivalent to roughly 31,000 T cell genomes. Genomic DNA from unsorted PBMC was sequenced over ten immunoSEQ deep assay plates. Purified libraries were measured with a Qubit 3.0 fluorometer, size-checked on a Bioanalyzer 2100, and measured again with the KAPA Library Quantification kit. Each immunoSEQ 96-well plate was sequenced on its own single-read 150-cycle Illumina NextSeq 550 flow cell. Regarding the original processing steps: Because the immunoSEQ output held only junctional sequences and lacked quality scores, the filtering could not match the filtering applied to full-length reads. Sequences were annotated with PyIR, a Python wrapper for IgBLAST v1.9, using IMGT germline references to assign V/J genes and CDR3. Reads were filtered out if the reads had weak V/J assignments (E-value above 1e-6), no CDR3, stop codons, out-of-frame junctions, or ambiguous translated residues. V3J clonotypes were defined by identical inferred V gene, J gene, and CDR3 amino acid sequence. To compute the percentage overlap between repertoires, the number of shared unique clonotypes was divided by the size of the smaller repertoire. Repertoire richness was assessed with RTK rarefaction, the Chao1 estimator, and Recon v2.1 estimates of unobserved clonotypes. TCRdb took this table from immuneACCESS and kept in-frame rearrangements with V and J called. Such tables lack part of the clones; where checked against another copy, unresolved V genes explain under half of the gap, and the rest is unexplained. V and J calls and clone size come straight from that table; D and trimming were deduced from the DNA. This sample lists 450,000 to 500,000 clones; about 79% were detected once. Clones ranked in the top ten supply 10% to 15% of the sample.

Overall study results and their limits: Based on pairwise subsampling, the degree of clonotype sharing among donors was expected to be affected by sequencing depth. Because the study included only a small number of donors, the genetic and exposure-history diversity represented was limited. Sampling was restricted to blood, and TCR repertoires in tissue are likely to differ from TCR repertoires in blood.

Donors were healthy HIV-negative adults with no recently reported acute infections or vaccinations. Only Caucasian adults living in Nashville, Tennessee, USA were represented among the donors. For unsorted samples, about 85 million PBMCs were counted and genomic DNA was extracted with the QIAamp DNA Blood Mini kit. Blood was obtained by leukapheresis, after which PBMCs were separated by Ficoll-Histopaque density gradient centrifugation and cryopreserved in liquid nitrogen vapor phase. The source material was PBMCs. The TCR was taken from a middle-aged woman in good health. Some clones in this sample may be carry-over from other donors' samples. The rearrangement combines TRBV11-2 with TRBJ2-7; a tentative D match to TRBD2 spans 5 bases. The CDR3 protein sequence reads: CASSLIGAYEQYF. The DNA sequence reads TGTGCCAGCAGCTTAATCGGGGCCTACGAGCAGTACTTC.